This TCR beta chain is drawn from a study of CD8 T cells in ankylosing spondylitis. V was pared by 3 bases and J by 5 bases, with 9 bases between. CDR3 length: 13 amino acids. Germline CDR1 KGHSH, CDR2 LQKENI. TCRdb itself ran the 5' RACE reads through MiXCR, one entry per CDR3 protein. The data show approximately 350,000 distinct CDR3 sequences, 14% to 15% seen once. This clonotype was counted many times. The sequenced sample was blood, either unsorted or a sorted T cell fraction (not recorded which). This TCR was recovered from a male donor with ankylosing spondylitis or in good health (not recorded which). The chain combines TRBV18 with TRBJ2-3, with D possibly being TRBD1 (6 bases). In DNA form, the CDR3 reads TGTGCCAGCTCACCCAGGGGTGGAGATACGCAGTATTTT. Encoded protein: CASSPRGGDTQYF.